This TCR beta chain was observed in a study of STAT5B mutations in CD4+ large granular lymphocyte leukemia. CDR1 is SGHRS, CDR2 YFSETQ, per germline. The CDR3 contains 19 residues. V was pared by 1 base and J by 6 bases, with 14 bases of the junction left unmatched. As regards this clone: What it recognizes is unknown.

Whole-study results and caveats: 8/27 top patient clones versus 2/35 control clones were TRBV06-family.

The survey-level immunoSEQ assay was used. Sequenced by immunoSEQ multiplex PCR; TCRdb stores in-frame clones only, minus some. The table has more than 30,000 clones, approximately 82% seen once; the top ten hold more than 6%. The sequence was obtained from a human donor in good health. J is TRBJ2-1 and V is TRBV5-1; TRBD2 matches 12 bases. The material sequenced was CD4+ T cells from blood buffy coats. Here the CDR3 reads CASSLRPSGRERSVNEQFF. The CDR3 DNA reads as TGCGCCAGCAGCTTGCGTCCTAGCGGGAGGGAAAGGAGTGTCAATGAGCAGTTCTTC.